These 16 T cell receptor beta chains came from one sample sequenced in a study of cytomegalovirus exposure and HLA in healthy donors. The PCR employed 60 Vbeta primers together with 13 Jbeta primers. Sequenced by immunoSEQ multiplex PCR; TCRdb stores in-frame clones only, minus some. The sample consists of some 90,000 clones, under 70% of them appearing once. Sequencing was done on a sample of PBMCs. Receptors originate from a man between 45 and 60 years old in good health and CMV-seronegative.

The J gene is TRBJ2-1, the V gene TRBV19; TRBD2 might be the D (6 bases). CDR3 length: 15 amino acids. Germline lookup yields CDR1 LNHDA and CDR2 SQIVND (reference sequence). The V gene lost 5 bases and the J gene lost 2 bases, with 13 bases spanning the gap. DNA for the CDR3: TGTGCCAGTAGTGCAGAAATAGCGGCCTACAATGAGCAGTTCTTC. Encoded protein: CASSAEIAAYNEQFF.

This clone was found a few times. The chain carries TRBV4-3 and TRBJ2-7; D perhaps matches TRBD2 (6 bases). V lost 1 base to trimming and J lost 7 bases, with 17 bases between them. Germline V CDR1 and CDR2: LGHNA, YSLEER. The CDR3 sequence is 15 residues long. The chain's CDR3 is CASSQGIPGGVEQYF. The CDR3 DNA reads as TGCGCCAGCAGCCAAGGTATTCCCGGGGGAGTGGAGCAGTACTTC.

The rearrangement links TRBV7-2 to TRBJ1-2, with TRBD1 matching over 7 bases. V gave up 1 base and J gave up 4 bases; unmatched junction bases: 6. CDR1 and CDR2 from the germline V gene are SGHTA and FQGNSA. The CDR3 is made up of 15 amino acids. This chain's CDR3 is CASSLDDRDSYGYTF. The CDR3 nucleotides are TGTGCCAGCAGCTTAGACGACAGGGACAGCTATGGCTACACCTTC.

The CDR3 DNA reads as TGTGCCACCAGCAGAATCTGGACAGCGCAAGAGACCCAGTACTTC. Translation gives CATSRIWTAQETQYF. The chain couples TRBV15 to TRBJ2-5, with D maybe TRBD1 (6 bases). Between the trimmed V and J ends, which lost 2 bases and 2 bases, there was a span of 12 bases. In germline, CDR1 is LNHNV, CDR2 YYDKDF (reference sequence). The CDR3 extends over 15 amino acids.

This clone was seen a single time. This rearrangement joins TRBV7-2 to TRBJ1-5, with 10 bases fitting TRBD1. The CDR3 spans 15 residues. Germline V gene lookup returns CDR1 SGHTA and CDR2 FQGNSA. V shed 3 bases and J 7 bases; nucleotides not matched to a gene: 6. In nucleotides, the CDR3 is TGTGCCAGCAGCTTCCGGACAGGGGGGAACCAGCCCCAGCATTTT. This translates into CASSFRTGGNQPQHF.

This clone was detected once. The CDR3 bases are TGTGCCAGCACCCAGAGGTACGAGCAGTACTTC. It codes for CASTQRYEQYF. The chain joins TRBV7-2 to TRBJ2-7; D remains unclear. The V end was cut by 7 bases, the J end by 4 bases, with 8 bases between. In germline, CDR1 is SGHTA, CDR2 FQGNSA. The CDR3 length is 11 residues.

To note about this clone: The junction differs from germline at one of its ends, possibly a read error. V and J are TRBV4-3 and TRBJ2-1; D gene uncertain. CDR1 and CDR2 (germline): LGHNA, YSLEER. This CDR3 comprises 13 residues. The CDR3 is CASSQSSYDEQFF. The CDR3 coding sequence is TGCGCCAGCAGCCAGTCGAGCTACGATGAGCAGTTCTTC.

This clone was seen a single time. V gene TRBV5-4 combines with J gene TRBJ2-3; 14 bases line up with TRBD2. The CDR3 loop spans 18 amino acids. With V trimmed by 0 bases and J by 1 base, 4 bases remained unmatched. Germline V gene sequence: CDR1 SGHNT, CDR2 YYREEE (reference sequence). The CDR3 DNA reads TGTGCCAGCAGCTTGGGACTAGCGGGGGGGCCGGGCACAGATACGCAGTATTTT. Translation gives CASSLGLAGGPGTDTQYF.

This clone was counted a few times. The chain carries TRBV28 and TRBJ2-7; 7 nucleotides line up with TRBD1. Germline V gene data show CDR1 as MDHEN and CDR2 as SYDVKM. The CDR3 runs 13 residues. V was clipped by 8 bases and J by 1 base; unmatched bases: 5. CDR3 nucleotide sequence: TGTGCCAGCGAGCCGGGACAGTCCTACGAGCAGTACTTC. This encodes CASEPGQSYEQYF.

The chain is built from TRBV10-2 and TRBJ2-4, with D uncertain. CDR3 size: 16 residues. V was clipped by 4 bases and J by 0 bases, with 13 bases between them. CDR1 is WSHSY and CDR2 is SAAADI in the germline V gene. CDR3 nucleotide sequence: TGCGCCAGCAGTGCTGTGACAAACATAGCCAAAAACATTCAGTACTTC. Residues: CASSAVTNIAKNIQYF.

The rearrangement joins TRBV20-1 to TRBJ2-7; TRBD2 might be the D (6 bases). Looked up from germline, CDR1 is DFQATT and CDR2 is SNEGSKA (reference sequence). Trimming took off 1 base at V and 6 bases at J, with 7 bases between the two ends. The CDR3 sequence is 11 residues long. The CDR3 region has the DNA TGCAGTGCTAGAGTGGGGGGCGAGCAGTACTTC. It codes for CSARVGGEQYF.

The genes are TRBV27 and TRBJ2-2; 12 positions match TRBD2. The J segment lost 2 bases and the V segment lost 3 bases, leaving 4 bases of the junction unmatched. The CDR3 covers 17 residues. Germline CDR1 and CDR2: MNHEY and SMNVEV (reference sequence). CDR3 DNA sequence: TGTGCCAGCAGTTTCCGACTAGCGGGGGCCAACACCGGGGAGCTGTTTTTT. It codes for CASSFRLAGANTGELFF.

A note on this clone: The sample contains more than one DNA sequence encoding this CDR3. The chain links TRBV18 to TRBJ2-1; 15 bases fit TRBD2. Germline V gene sequence: CDR1 KGHSH, CDR2 LQKENI. The ends lost 5 bases at V and 4 bases at J; junction bases unmatched: 0. CDR3 length equals 15 residues. Written as DNA, the CDR3 is TGTGCCAGCTCAGGGACTAGCGGGGGGTACAATGAGCAGTTCTTC. Its translation: CASSGTSGGYNEQFF.

This chain connects TRBV5-6 to TRBJ1-1; 8 bases agree with TRBD1. V lost 6 bases, J lost 2 bases, and 3 bases stayed unmatched. Per germline, CDR1 SGHDT and CDR2 YYEEEE. The CDR3 covers 13 residues. Written as DNA, the CDR3 is TGTGCCAGCACGGACAGGGTCAACACTGAAGCTTTCTTT. Translating gives CASTDRVNTEAFF. The variable domain in full, with the rest retrieved from reference TRBV5-6 and TRBJ1-1, is DAGVTQSPTHLIKTRGQQVTLRCSPKSGHDTVSWYQQALGQGPQFIFQYYEEEERQRGNFPDRFSGHQFPNYSSELNVNALLLGDSALYLCASTDRVNTEAFFGQGTRLTVV.

This clone showed up just a few times. The chain uses TRBV27 and TRBJ2-3; D possibly corresponds to TRBD2 (5 bases). The length of the CDR3 is 17 residues. Germline CDR1 MNHEY, CDR2 SMNVEV (reference sequence). Trimming stripped 0 bases from V and 0 bases from J, with 13 bases between. CDR3 loop: CASSLSAGLTSTDTQYF. The CDR3 DNA is TGTGCCAGCAGTTTATCCGCGGGCTTGACTAGCACAGATACGCAGTATTTT.

The V and J genes are TRBV6-1 and TRBJ2-7; 9 bases are shared with TRBD1. CDR1 MNHNS and CDR2 SASEGT come from the germline V gene. Trimming at V came to 1 base and at J to 9 bases, leaving 13 bases not matched to a gene. This CDR3 region has 16 residues. The CDR3 sequence: CASSEVISEDRGRQYF. The CDR3 DNA reads as TGTGCCAGCAGTGAAGTAATTAGTGAGGACAGGGGACGGCAGTACTTC.